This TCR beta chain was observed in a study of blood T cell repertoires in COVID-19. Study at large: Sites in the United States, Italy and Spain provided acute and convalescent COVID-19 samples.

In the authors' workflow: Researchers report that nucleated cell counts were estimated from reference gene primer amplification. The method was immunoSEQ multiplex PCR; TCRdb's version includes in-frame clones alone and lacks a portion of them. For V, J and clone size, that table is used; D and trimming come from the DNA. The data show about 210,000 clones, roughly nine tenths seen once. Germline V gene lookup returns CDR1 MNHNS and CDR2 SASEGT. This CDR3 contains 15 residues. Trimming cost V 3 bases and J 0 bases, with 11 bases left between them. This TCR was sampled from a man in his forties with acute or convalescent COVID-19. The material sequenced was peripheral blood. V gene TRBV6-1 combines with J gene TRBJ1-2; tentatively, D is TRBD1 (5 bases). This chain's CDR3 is CASSESTAANYGYTF. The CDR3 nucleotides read TGTGCCAGCAGTGAGTCGACAGCCGCTAACTATGGCTACACCTTC.